A single sample gave rise to the 28 T cell receptor beta chains below, sequenced in a study of T cells in localized non-small cell lung cancer. Only in-frame clones appear in the TCRdb table, and some are missing; sequencing was by immunoSEQ multiplex PCR. The data show over 15,000 clones, with roughly 90% seen just once and 27% held by the top ten. The sample consisted of peripheral blood, taken before any cancer treatment. The receptors stem from a female donor of 60 years or more with stage III squamous cell lung carcinoma.

The rearrangement links TRBV19 to TRBJ2-3; possibly TRBD2 for D (6 bases). The CDR3 contains 15 residues. Trimming removed 4 bases at V and 2 bases at J, with 13 bases between. CDR1 and CDR2 (germline): LNHDA, SQIVND (reference sequence). In nucleotides, the CDR3 is TGTGCCAGTAGTAGCCCTAGCGCCACCACAGATACGCAGTATTTT. Residues: CASSSPSATTDTQYF.

The chain recombines TRBV6-1 with TRBJ2-3; 11 bases agree with TRBD2. This CDR3 is built from 16 residues. V lost 2 bases, J lost 1 base, and 2 bases stayed unmatched. CDR1 is MNHNS, CDR2 SASEGT, per germline. DNA of the CDR3: TGTGCCAGCAGTGAAACTAGCGGGAGTGGCACAGATACGCAGTATTTT. This sequence encodes CASSETSGSGTDTQYF.

The chain carries TRBV13 and TRBJ1-1; no clear D. CDR3 size: 12 residues. Germline V gives CDR1 PRHDT, CDR2 FYEKMQ (reference sequence). The V gene lost 0 bases and the J gene lost 3 bases, with 2 bases spanning the gap. CDR3 DNA: TGTGCCAGCAGCTTAGGGGACACTGAAGCTTTCTTT. Its protein product is CASSLGDTEAFF.

V usage is TRBV30 and J usage is TRBJ2-2, with D possibly being TRBD1 (6 bases). The V end lost 1 base, the J end lost 4 bases, and 13 bases lay between the germline ends. The germline V gene encodes CDR1 GTSNPN and CDR2 SVGIG (reference sequence). The CDR3 extends over 15 amino acids. The CDR3: CAWSAITGPTGELFF. The CDR3 DNA reads TGTGCCTGGAGTGCCATTACAGGGCCCACCGGGGAGCTGTTTTTT. The entire variable domain, with the rest obtained from reference TRBV30 and TRBJ2-2, is as follows: SQTIHQWPATLVQPVGSPLSLECTVEGTSNPNLYWYRQAAGRGLQLLFYSVGIGQISSEVPQNLSASRPQDRQFILSSKKLLLSDSGFYLCAWSAITGPTGELFFGEGSRLTVL.

The V call is TRBV7-2, the J call TRBJ2-5, with a tentative D call TRBD2 (5 bases). V gave up 2 bases and J gave up 2 bases, with 6 bases separating them. CDR1 is SGHTA, CDR2 FQGNSA, per germline. This CDR3 has 13 residues. The CDR3 loop reads CASSLTRQETQYF. As DNA, the CDR3 is TGTGCCAGCAGCTTAACTAGACAAGAGACCCAGTACTTC.

J is TRBJ2-2 and V is TRBV11-2; the match to TRBD2 covers 10 bases. The CDR3 length is 16 residues. Germline V gives CDR1 SGHAT, CDR2 FQNNGV. V was pared by 4 bases and J by 4 bases, with 6 bases of the junction left unmatched. This CDR3 is CASSSGTSVLTGELFF. CDR3 bases: TGTGCCAGCAGCTCCGGGACTAGCGTACTCACCGGGGAGCTGTTTTTT.

V and J are TRBV7-6 and TRBJ2-5; D is unclear. The CDR3 contains 12 residues. The V gene's germline CDR1 is SGHVS and CDR2 FNYEAQ. The V end lost 3 bases, the J end lost 5 bases, and 7 bases lay between the germline ends. The CDR3 DNA follows: TGTGCCAGCAGCTTTGGGCAGGAGACCCAGTACTTC. Residues: CASSFGQETQYF. The full variable domain, rest sourced from reference TRBV7-6 and TRBJ2-5, is GAGVSQSPRYKVTKRGQDVALRCDPISGHVSLYWYRQALGQGPEFLTYFNYEAQQDKSGLPNDRFSAERPEGSISTLTIQRTEQRDSAMYRCASSFGQETQYFGPGTRLLVL.

The rearrangement joins TRBV4-2 to TRBJ2-3; 12 bases agree with TRBD2. Losses at the gene ends were 0 bases for V and 3 bases for J; bases not matched to a gene: 7. Germline V gene data show CDR1 as LGHNA and CDR2 as YNFKEQ. CDR3 length: 18 amino acids. CDR3 region: CASSQEVSTSGRTDTQYF. The CDR3 DNA sequence: TGTGCCAGCAGCCAAGAGGTATCGACTAGCGGGAGAACAGATACGCAGTATTTT.

This chain links TRBV30 with TRBJ1-5; no clear D gene. There are 13 residues in the CDR3. Trimming stripped 4 bases from V and 3 bases from J, with 10 bases between. Germline assignment: CDR1 GTSNPN and CDR2 SVGIG (reference sequence). CDR3 sequence (DNA): TGTGCCTGGAAAGCCCAGCCCAATCAGCCCCAGCATTTT. Translating it yields CAWKAQPNQPQHF.

The chain is built from TRBV7-8 and TRBJ2-7; a possible D gene is TRBD2 (5 bases). V dropped 5 bases and J dropped 0 bases, with 17 bases sitting between them. From germline, CDR1 is SGHVS and CDR2 FQNEAQ. The length of the CDR3 is 16 residues. CDR3 sequence (DNA): TGTGCCAGCAGCCCCGAGGGCTTATTAAGCTCCTACGAGCAGTACTTC. As protein: CASSPEGLLSSYEQYF. Based on the CDR3 plus reference TRBV7-8 and TRBJ2-7, the full variable domain is GAGVSQSPRYKVAKRGQDVALRCDPISGHVSLFWYQQALGQGPEFLTYFQNEAQLDKSGLPSDRFFAERPEGSVSTLKIQRTQQEDSAVYLCASSPEGLLSSYEQYFGPGTRLTVT.

The chain couples TRBV30 to TRBJ2-3; 10 nucleotides line up with TRBD2. The germline V gene encodes CDR1 GTSNPN and CDR2 SVGIG (reference sequence). V trimming: 5 bases; J trimming: 0 bases; junction bases outside the gene matches: 5. The CDR3 covers 15 residues. The CDR3 loop reads CAWETSGFSTDTQYF. DNA for the CDR3: TGTGCCTGGGAGACTAGCGGGTTTAGCACAGATACGCAGTATTTT.

J is TRBJ2-3 and V is TRBV10-1; no reliable D call. V gave up 7 bases and J gave up 1 base, with 12 bases separating them. The CDR3 is made up of 14 amino acids. From germline, CDR1 is WNHNN and CDR2 SYGVQD (reference sequence). Here the CDR3 DNA reads TGCGCCAGCATCGCCCAGAGCTGCACAGATACGCAGTATTTT. This gives the protein CASIAQSCTDTQYF.

The J gene is TRBJ2-1, the V gene TRBV6-1; 8 bases are shared with TRBD1. The CDR3 covers 14 residues. Germline-derived CDR1 and CDR2 are MNHNS and SASEGT. Losses at the gene ends were 8 bases for V and 4 bases for J; bases not matched to a gene: 7. CDR3 nucleotides: TGTGCCAGCGAAAACCACAGGGGGTACAATGAGCAGTTCTTC. Translation gives CASENHRGYNEQFF.

The chain joins TRBV5-8 to TRBJ1-2; TRBD1 aligns across 7 bases. V was clipped by 4 bases and J by 9 bases; unmatched bases: 6. Germline CDR1 reads SGHTS; CDR2 reads YDEGEE. This CDR3 is 12 amino acids long. Here the CDR3 reads CASSAGQLSYTF. The CDR3 nucleotides are TGTGCCAGCAGCGCGGGACAGCTAAGCTACACCTTC. The full variable domain, rest sourced from reference TRBV5-8 and TRBJ1-2, is EAGVTQSPTHLIKTRGQQATLRCSPISGHTSVYWYQQALGLGLQFLLWYDEGEERNRGNFPPRFSGRQFPNYSSELNVNALELEDSALYLCASSAGQLSYTFGSGTRLTVV.

The V gene is TRBV7-2, the J gene TRBJ2-1; D assignment may be TRBD1 or TRBD2 (5 bases each). Germline V gene lookup returns CDR1 SGHTA and CDR2 FQGNSA. Between the trimmed V and J ends, which lost 4 bases and 3 bases, there was a span of 13 bases. The CDR3 contains 15 residues. This CDR3 reads CASSSRDVVYNEQFF. The CDR3 bases are TGTGCCAGCAGCTCCAGGGACGTCGTCTACAATGAGCAGTTCTTC.

This chain connects TRBV28 to TRBJ1-2, with TRBD1 matching 7 bases. The CDR3 length is 13 residues. In germline, CDR1 is MDHEN, CDR2 SYDVKM. The trim removed 8 bases at V and 2 bases at J, leaving 5 bases unmatched. CDR3 loop: CASQGGANYGYTF. The CDR3, as DNA: TGTGCCAGCCAGGGGGGGGCCAACTATGGCTACACCTTC.

The CDR3 DNA is TGTGCCAGCAGTCCCCTATCTGATTACAATGAGCAGTTCTTC. Amino acids: CASSPLSDYNEQFF. The chain uses TRBV27 and TRBJ2-1; D unresolved. The CDR3 has 14 residues. CDR1 MNHEY and CDR2 SMNVEV come from the germline V gene (reference sequence). The V and J ends lost 5 bases and 4 bases respectively, with 12 bases between them.

This rearrangement joins TRBV6-1 to TRBJ1-2; D perhaps matches TRBD1 (5 bases). V gave up 0 bases and J gave up 4 bases, with 12 bases separating them. In germline, CDR1 is MNHNS, CDR2 SASEGT. The CDR3 extends over 15 amino acids. This CDR3 reads CASSEADIRTYGYTF. DNA for the CDR3: TGTGCCAGCAGTGAAGCGGACATCCGCACCTATGGCTACACCTTC.

The V call is TRBV2, the J call TRBJ1-3, with a tentative D call TRBD1 (6 bases). V gave up 4 bases and J gave up 3 bases, with 10 bases separating them. Germline CDR1 SNHLY, CDR2 FYNNEI. This CDR3 region has 14 residues. The CDR3 nucleotides are TGTGCCAGCAGTGTTCAGGGGAGTGGAAACACCATATATTTT. The encoded protein is CASSVQGSGNTIYF.

The chain is built from TRBV5-4 and TRBJ2-1; 7 bases agree with TRBD1. CDR1 SGHNT and CDR2 YYREEE come from the germline V gene (reference sequence). The V gene end was trimmed by 4 bases and the J gene end by 8 bases; junction bases not matched to a gene: 6. The length of the CDR3 is 13 residues. CDR3 protein: CASSQADRDEQFF. In DNA form, the CDR3 reads TGTGCCAGCAGCCAAGCCGACAGGGATGAGCAGTTCTTC.

The gene calls are TRBV27 and TRBJ2-2; D call uncertain. The CDR3 sequence is 12 residues long. Trimming took off 5 bases at V and 4 bases at J, with 5 bases between the two ends. Germline lookup yields CDR1 MNHEY and CDR2 SMNVEV (reference sequence). In DNA, the CDR3 is TGTGCCAGCAGTCGGATCACCGGGGAGCTGTTTTTT. Protein product: CASSRITGELFF.

The chain uses TRBV19 and TRBJ1-2; D is undetermined. The CDR3 covers 15 residues. CDR1 and CDR2 from the germline V gene are LNHDA and SQIVND (reference sequence). Trimming removed 5 bases from V and 0 bases from J, with 13 bases in between. The CDR3 region is CASSGQPGPNYGYTF. CDR3 nucleotide sequence: TGTGCCAGTAGTGGTCAGCCGGGCCCTAACTATGGCTACACCTTC.

The CDR3, as DNA: TGTGCCAGCAGCTTCGGGACAGCCCGCAATCAGCCCCAGCATTTT. It is translated as CASSFGTARNQPQHF. This rearrangement joins TRBV7-2 to TRBJ1-5; TRBD1 matches 7 bases. J gave up 2 bases and V 3 bases, and 4 bases lay outside the gene matches. The CDR3 is 15 residues long. CDR1 and CDR2 (germline): SGHTA, FQGNSA.

The chain carries TRBV7-6 and TRBJ1-6; 7 bases fit TRBD1. With 3 bases clipped from V and 8 bases from J, the junction kept 1 base outside the gene matches. Germline CDR1 and CDR2: SGHVS and FNYEAQ. This CDR3 has 13 residues. The CDR3 DNA reads as TGTGCCAGCAGCTTCCAGGGGGATTCACCCCTCCACTTT. Residues: CASSFQGDSPLHF.

The table lists this clone with a count of one. The chain couples TRBV20-1 to TRBJ2-5, with unresolved D. The germline V gene has CDR1 DFQATT and CDR2 SNEGSKA (reference sequence). The V and J ends lost 5 bases and 4 bases respectively, with 5 bases between them. The CDR3 totals 10 residues. The CDR3 sequence is CSAGTETQYF. CDR3 sequence (DNA): TGCAGTGCTGGTACAGAGACCCAGTACTTC.

V gene TRBV19 combines with J gene TRBJ2-5, with D uncertain. The CDR3 is 15 amino acids. Germline CDR1 is LNHDA and CDR2 is SQIVND (reference sequence). V lost 1 base and J lost 4, with 13 bases in between. The CDR3 spells CASSIGGPEGETQYF. The CDR3 region has the DNA TGTGCCAGTAGTATAGGAGGCCCCGAAGGAGAGACCCAGTACTTC.

The J gene is TRBJ2-7, the V gene TRBV5-5, with 9 bases fitting TRBD2. J was trimmed by 4 bases and V by 2 bases; bases with no gene match: 7. From germline, CDR1 is SGHKS and CDR2 YYEKEE (reference sequence). The CDR3 has 15 residues. CDR3 loop: CASSFTAGGPYEQYF. The CDR3, as DNA: TGTGCCAGCAGCTTCACCGCGGGGGGGCCTTACGAGCAGTACTTC.

The rearrangement links TRBV27 to TRBJ1-1; D is uncertain. The length of the CDR3 is 15 residues. CDR1 is MNHEY and CDR2 is SMNVEV in the germline V gene (reference sequence). Trimming pared 5 bases from V and 4 bases from J, leaving 17 bases between. The CDR3 coding sequence is TGTGCCAGCAGTCCCCGGGCCCTCGAGGGCACTGAAGCTTTCTTT. Translation gives CASSPRALEGTEAFF.